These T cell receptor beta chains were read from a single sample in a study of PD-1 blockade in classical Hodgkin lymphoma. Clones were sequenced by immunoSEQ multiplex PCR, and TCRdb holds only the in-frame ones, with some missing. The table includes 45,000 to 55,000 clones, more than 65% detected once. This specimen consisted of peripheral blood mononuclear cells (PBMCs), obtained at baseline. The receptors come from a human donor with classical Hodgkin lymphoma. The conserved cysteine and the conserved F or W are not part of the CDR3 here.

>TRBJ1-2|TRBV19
ASSIGLDMDYGYT
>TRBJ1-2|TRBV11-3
ASSILGTANYGYT
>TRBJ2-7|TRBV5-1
ASSPRGGGNYEQY
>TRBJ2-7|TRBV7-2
ASSPSLDGEQY
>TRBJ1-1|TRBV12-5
ASGPEMNTEAF
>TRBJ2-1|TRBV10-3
AISESSYNEQF
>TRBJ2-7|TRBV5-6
ASSSDRFFTYEQY
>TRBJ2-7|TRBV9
ASSVGLAGVYEQY
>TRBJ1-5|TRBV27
ASSTNRVGNQPQH
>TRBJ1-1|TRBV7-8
ASSPRDRDTEAF
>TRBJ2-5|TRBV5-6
ASSSGVAETQY
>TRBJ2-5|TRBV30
VGERETQY
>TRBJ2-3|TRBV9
ASSVQSRATDTQY
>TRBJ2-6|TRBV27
ASSFRGSGANVLT
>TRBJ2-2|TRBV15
ATTPGPSTGELF
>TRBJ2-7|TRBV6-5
ASSYSWGGYEQY
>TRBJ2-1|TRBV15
ATSPTGIEQF
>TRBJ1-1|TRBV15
ATSPRQGTEAF
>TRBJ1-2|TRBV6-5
ASTDPYQGVGYT
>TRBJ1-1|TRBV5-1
ASSLVEGWNTEAF
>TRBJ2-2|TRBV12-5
ASGIGTGDGELF
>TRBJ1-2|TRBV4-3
ASSQDFNVNYGYT
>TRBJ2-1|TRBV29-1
SVTTSGRNREQF
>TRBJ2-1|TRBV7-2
ASSTVRTNEQF
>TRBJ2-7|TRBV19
ASSTLRTVPVYEQY
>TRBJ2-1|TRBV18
ASSPPLQGASYNEQF